This entry lists 20 T cell receptor beta chains sequenced from one sample in a study of Graves' ophthalmopathy and Graves' hyperthyroidism. Beta-chain TCR CDR3 regions were amplified from RNA transcripts. The first-round RT-PCR employed HTBI primers together with the Qiagen OneStep RT-PCR kit. A multiplex PCR was then performed as the second round. TCRdb re-called the multiplex PCR reads through MiXCR, storing one row per CDR3 protein. The table shows about 620,000 distinct CDR3 sequences, with roughly 20% occurring only once. The sample was peripheral blood. The source is a woman under 30 with stable Graves' hyperthyroidism. Some clones in this sample may be carry-over from other donors' samples.

This clonotype was recorded many times. In nucleotides, the CDR3 is TGCGCCAGCAGCCAAAGGGACAGGAGGAACACTGAAGCTTTCTTT. It is translated as CASSQRDRRNTEAFF. The chain uses TRBV4-1 and TRBJ1-1, with 8 bases fitting TRBD1. CDR1 and CDR2 from the germline V gene are MGHRA and YSYEKL. V shed 2 bases, J shed 1 base, and the junction held 3 bases outside the gene matches. This CDR3 is built from 15 residues.

This clonotype was detected a few times. The chain joins TRBV12-3 or TRBV12-4 to TRBJ2-7, with D possibly TRBD1 on 5 matching bases. The CDR3 loop spans 13 amino acids. The V end was cut by 3 bases, the J end by 3 bases, with 9 bases between. The CDR3: CASSFGGHYEQYF. DNA of the CDR3: TGTGCCAGCAGTTTCGGCGGACACTACGAGCAGTACTTC.

The rearrangement links TRBV12-3 or TRBV12-4 to TRBJ1-5; D unclear. The CDR3 is made up of 13 amino acids. The V and J ends lost 2 bases and 4 bases respectively, with 6 bases between them. The CDR3, as DNA: TGTGCCAGCAGTTTACGGCGAAATCAGCCCCAGCATTTT. Its protein product is CASSLRRNQPQHF.

The chain combines TRBV20-1 with TRBJ2-7, with TRBD2 identical over 11 bases. The CDR3 is 14 residues long. In germline, CDR1 is DFQATT, CDR2 SNEGSKA (reference sequence). V was pared by 6 bases and J by 2 bases, with 6 bases of the junction left unmatched. CDR3 DNA sequence: TGCAGTGCCGCCCCGGGACTAGCGGCCTACGAGCAGTACTTC. Its protein product is CSAAPGLAAYEQYF.

Ten or more counts support this clonotype. J is TRBJ2-7 and V is TRBV5-1; D is perhaps TRBD2 (6 bases). Between the trimmed V and J ends, which lost 4 bases and 3 bases, there was a span of 23 bases. Germline V gene sequence: CDR1 SGHRS, CDR2 YFSETQ. The CDR3 length is 17 residues. CDR3 nucleotide sequence: TGCGCCAGCAGCCCGGAACTTTGGGGAGCGGGCCTCTACGAGCAGTACTTC. This gives the protein CASSPELWGAGLYEQYF.

This clonotype was recorded a few times. This chain joins TRBV6-1 and TRBJ2-2, with TRBD2 matching over 10 bases. Germline V gene lookup returns CDR1 MNHNS and CDR2 SASEGT. V lost 5 bases, J lost 6 bases, and 9 bases stayed unmatched. The CDR3 has 16 amino acids. CDR3 sequence: CASSPSSGGGPGELFF. The CDR3 DNA is TGTGCCAGCAGTCCCTCTAGCGGGGGAGGTCCCGGGGAGCTGTTTTTT.

This clonotype was observed at least ten times. The chain uses TRBV2 and TRBJ2-7; D remains unclear. V lost 8 bases to trimming and J lost 2 bases, with 16 bases between them. The CDR3 covers 14 residues. CDR1 and CDR2 from the germline V gene are SNHLY and FYNNEI. The CDR3 DNA reads TGTGCCAGCTGGAGCCGGGTCCTGACCTACGAGCAGTACTTC. Its translation is CASWSRVLTYEQYF.

This clonotype was observed at least ten times. V gene TRBV30 combines with J gene TRBJ2-5; D unresolved. The germline V and J ends were trimmed by 0 bases and 4 bases, with 6 bases remaining between them. CDR3 size: 12 residues. Germline values: CDR1 GTSNPN, CDR2 SVGIG (reference sequence). The CDR3 spells CAWSVGGETQYF. The DNA of the CDR3 is TGTGCCTGGAGTGTGGGCGGAGAGACCCAGTACTTC.

Comment on this clonotype: Mismatch with germline at one junction end may stem from a read error. As DNA, the CDR3 is TGCAGCGTTCAGGGCCAGTCGAACACCGGGGAGCTATTTTTT. Its protein is CSVQGQSNTGELFF. The chain combines TRBV29-1 with TRBJ2-2; perhaps D is TRBD1 or TRBD2 (5 bases each). CDR3 length: 14 amino acids. CDR1 is SQVTM, CDR2 ANQGSEA, per germline.

The rearrangement joins TRBV4-1 to TRBJ1-2, with a tentative D call TRBD1 (6 bases). CDR1 and CDR2 from the germline V gene are MGHRA and YSYEKL. The CDR3 loop spans 15 amino acids. V was trimmed by 2 bases and J by 3 bases, leaving 13 bases between them. The CDR3 spells CASSQQPTGYYGYTF. CDR3 sequence (DNA): TGCGCCAGCAGCCAACAACCGACAGGATACTATGGCTACACCTTC.

Remarks on this clonotype: It may be a read error: a sequence one base away is much more abundant. This is likely a read error, given that the CDR3 carries no conserved phenylalanine or tryptophan at its end. The chain combines TRBV5-8 with TRBJ1-2; no firm D call. The CDR3 is made up of 10 amino acids. V shed 9 bases and J shed 8 bases, with 11 bases lying between them. Germline V gene lookup returns CDR1 SGHTS and CDR2 YDEGEE. As DNA, the CDR3 is TGTGCCACCCCAACGAAGGGCTACACCTAC. It specifies CATPTKGYTY.

A note on this clonotype: A single base separates this from a much larger clone, so it may be a read error. The chain recombines TRBV12-3 or TRBV12-4 with TRBJ2-7; D is unclear. Trimming removed 3 bases from V and 0 bases from J, with 6 bases in between. The CDR3 is 13 amino acids. CDR3 coding DNA: TGTGCCAGCAGTTTCGCTTGCTCCTACGAGCAGTACTTC. Translating it yields CASSFACSYEQYF.

The chain uses TRBV5-1 and TRBJ1-5, with 11 nucleotides matching TRBD1. The CDR3 loop spans 20 amino acids. Germline values: CDR1 SGHRS, CDR2 YFSETQ. V lost 4 bases, J lost 0 bases, and 15 bases stayed unmatched. The CDR3 protein is CASSLGADRGQGGSNQPQHF. CDR3 coding DNA: TGCGCCAGCAGCCTAGGCGCGGACAGGGGACAGGGGGGTAGCAATCAGCCCCAGCATTTT.

At least ten counts were recorded for this clonotype. Here the CDR3 reads CSALLTGDGNTIYF. The CDR3, as DNA: TGCAGCGCGTTATTGACAGGGGACGGAAACACCATATATTTT. The chain couples TRBV29-1 to TRBJ1-3, with 8 bases aligning to TRBD1. Per the germline V gene, CDR1 is SQVTM and CDR2 is ANQGSEA. The CDR3 has 14 residues. With 7 bases clipped from V and 4 bases from J, the junction kept 9 bases outside the gene matches.

A remark on this clonotype: The conserved closing phenylalanine or tryptophan is absent in this CDR3, likely reflecting a read error. The rearrangement uses TRBV5-1 and TRBJ1-1; D perhaps matches TRBD1 (5 bases). The CDR3 sequence is 15 residues long. V lost 2 bases, J lost 4 bases, and 15 bases lay in between. Germline V CDR1 and CDR2: SGHRS, YFSETQ. The CDR3 reads CASSFKRGEGTEAFY. The CDR3 DNA sequence: TGCGCCAGCAGCTTTAAGAGGGGAGAGGGCACTGAAGCTTTCTAT.

This clonotype was seen at least ten times. This sequence joins TRBV28 and TRBJ2-6; D is undetermined. Germline CDR1 and CDR2: MDHEN and SYDVKM. The CDR3 totals 14 residues. Trimming pared 3 bases from V and 0 bases from J, leaving 3 bases between. CDR3 DNA: TGTGCCAGCAGTTTCCTCTCTGGGGCCAACGTCCTGACTTTC. Translated, it gives CASSFLSGANVLTF.

This clonotype came up many times. This CDR3 is CASSTGPGAGYGYTF. The CDR3 bases are TGTGCCAGTAGTACGGGGCCAGGGGCCGGCTATGGCTACACCTTC. The chain has TRBV19 and TRBJ1-2; TRBD1 is a possible D gene (6 bases). Trimming shortened V by 4 bases and J by 4 bases, and 16 bases separated the two germline ends. Germline values: CDR1 LNHDA, CDR2 SQIVND (reference sequence). This CDR3 has 15 residues.

The gene calls are TRBV30 and TRBJ2-5; D uncertain. This CDR3 comprises 15 residues. Trimming took off 2 bases at V and 2 bases at J, with 15 bases between the two ends. The germline V gene encodes CDR1 GTSNPN and CDR2 SVGIG (reference sequence). CDR3: CAWSNRVSQQETQYF. DNA of the CDR3: TGTGCCTGGAGTAACCGGGTTAGTCAGCAAGAGACCCAGTACTTC.

This clonotype was observed many times. V and J are TRBV7-9 and TRBJ1-2; no firm D call. This CDR3 has 15 amino acids. V lost 4 bases and J lost 4, with 16 bases in between. The germline gives CDR1 SEHNR, CDR2 FQNEAQ (reference sequence). Here the CDR3 DNA reads TGTGCCAGCAGCTCAAGGGCCAGGTTGGGCTATGGCTACACCTTC. This translates into CASSSRARLGYGYTF.

This clonotype was recorded at least ten times. The chain links TRBV5-1 to TRBJ2-7; TRBD2 might be the D (6 bases). V was cut by 5 bases and J by 6 bases, with 18 bases left in between. There are 14 residues in the CDR3. From germline, CDR1 is SGHRS and CDR2 YFSETQ. The CDR3 bases are TGCGCCAGCAGGAGAGAGACAGCGGGTTCCGAGCAGTACTTC. Its protein product is CASRRETAGSEQYF.